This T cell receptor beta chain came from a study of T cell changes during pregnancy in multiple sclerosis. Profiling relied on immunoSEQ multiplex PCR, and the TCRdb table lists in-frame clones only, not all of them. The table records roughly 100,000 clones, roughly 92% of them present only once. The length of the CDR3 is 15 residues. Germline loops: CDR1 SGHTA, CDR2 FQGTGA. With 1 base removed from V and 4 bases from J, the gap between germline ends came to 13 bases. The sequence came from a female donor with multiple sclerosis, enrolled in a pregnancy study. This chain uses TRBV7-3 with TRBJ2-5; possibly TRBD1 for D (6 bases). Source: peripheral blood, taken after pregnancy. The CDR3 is CASSLSQGTVETQYF. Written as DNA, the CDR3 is TGTGCCAGCAGCTTAAGTCAGGGGACGGTAGAGACCCAGTACTTC.